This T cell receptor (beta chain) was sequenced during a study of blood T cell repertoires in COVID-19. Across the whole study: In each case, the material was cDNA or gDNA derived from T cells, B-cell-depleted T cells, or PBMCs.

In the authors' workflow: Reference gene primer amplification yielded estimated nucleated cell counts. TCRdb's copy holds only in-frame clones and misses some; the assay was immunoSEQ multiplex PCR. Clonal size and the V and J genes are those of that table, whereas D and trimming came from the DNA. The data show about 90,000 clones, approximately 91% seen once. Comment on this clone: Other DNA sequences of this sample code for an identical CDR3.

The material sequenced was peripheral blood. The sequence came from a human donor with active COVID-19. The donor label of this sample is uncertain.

The CDR3 region is CASSSGTGGYQETQYF. CDR3 DNA: TGCGCCAGCAGCTCCGGGACTGGAGGGTACCAAGAGACCCAGTACTTC. This chain uses TRBV5-1 with TRBJ2-5, with D perhaps TRBD2 (6 bases). Germline-derived CDR1 and CDR2 are SGHRS and YFSETQ. The CDR3 totals 16 residues. The V and J ends lost 3 bases and 0 bases respectively, with 15 bases between them.